These 7 T cell receptor beta chains share one sample of origin, sequenced in a study of PD-L1 blockade in urothelial cancer. Some clones are missing from TCRdb's copy, which holds only in-frame ones; the method was immunoSEQ multiplex PCR. The repertoire consists of some 29,000 clones, with around 87% occurring once and the leading ten covering approximately 2%. The specimen was PBMCs, collected around atezolizumab (anti-PD-L1) treatment. These receptors originate from a middle-aged man with urothelial cancer.

The chain carries TRBV10-1 and TRBJ2-1; D perhaps matches TRBD1 (6 bases). Per germline, CDR1 WNHNN and CDR2 SYGVQD (reference sequence). V was trimmed by 2 bases and J by 3 bases, leaving 14 bases between them. The CDR3 length is 16 residues. CDR3 DNA sequence: TGCGCCAGCAGTGAGCCAAAGGGGGACCGCTACAATGAGCAGTTCTTC. It codes for CASSEPKGDRYNEQFF.

The chain has TRBV14 and TRBJ2-5, with D possibly matching TRBD1 (6 bases). CDR3 length: 17 residues. Germline CDR1 reads SGHDN; CDR2 reads FVKESK. V gave up 0 bases and J gave up 3 bases, with 17 bases separating them. CDR3 nucleotides: TGTGCCAGCAGCCAAGAAAGTGATGGGAACAGGGAAGAGACCCAGTACTTC. Amino acid sequence: CASSQESDGNREETQYF.

The chain joins TRBV5-5 to TRBJ2-7; the match to TRBD1 covers 8 bases. The CDR3 is 16 residues long. CDR1 and CDR2 (germline): SGHKS, YYEKEE (reference sequence). V shed 4 bases and J 5 bases; nucleotides not matched to a gene: 14. The CDR3 region is CASSPGQGRPLDEQYF. The CDR3 DNA is TGTGCCAGCAGCCCCGGACAGGGTAGGCCCCTAGACGAGCAGTACTTC.

Written as DNA, the CDR3 is TGTGCCAGTAGTGCGACTGGGGCCAACGTCCTGACTTTC. Translation: CASSATGANVLTF. The chain combines TRBV19 with TRBJ2-6, with D hard to call. The V end was cut by 5 bases, the J end by 2 bases, with 4 bases between. This CDR3 is built from 13 residues. Germline-derived CDR1 and CDR2 are LNHDA and SQIVND (reference sequence).

This clone was observed a single time. The rearrangement links TRBV5-1 to TRBJ2-3, with no clear D. CDR3 length: 14 amino acids. Germline V gives CDR1 SGHRS, CDR2 YFSETQ. V was trimmed by 4 bases and J by 4 bases, leaving 13 bases between them. The CDR3 spells CASSPQLGADTQYF. The CDR3 region has the DNA TGCGCCAGCAGCCCTCAGCTCGGAGCAGATACGCAGTATTTT.

The chain combines TRBV7-6 with TRBJ2-7, with TRBD2 matching 13 bases. CDR3 length: 16 residues. With 5 bases clipped from V and 5 bases from J, the junction kept 9 bases outside the gene matches. Germline CDR1 is SGHVS and CDR2 is FNYEAQ. The CDR3 loop is CASSQSGLAGSDEQYF. For the CDR3, the DNA is TGTGCCAGCAGCCAATCGGGACTAGCGGGATCCGACGAGCAGTACTTC. Based on the CDR3 plus reference TRBV7-6 and TRBJ2-7, the full variable domain is GAGVSQSPRYKVTKRGQDVALRCDPISGHVSLYWYRQALGQGPEFLTYFNYEAQQDKSGLPNDRFSAERPEGSISTLTIQRTEQRDSAMYRCASSQSGLAGSDEQYFGPGTRLTVT.

Here the CDR3 DNA reads TGTGCCAGCAGTTTAATGCGCGGGGGCCAAGAGACCCAGTACTTC. Encoded protein: CASSLMRGGQETQYF. J is TRBJ2-5 and V is TRBV27, with 7 bases matching TRBD2. CDR1 is MNHEY and CDR2 is SMNVEV in the germline V gene (reference sequence). CDR3 length equals 15 residues. The V segment lost 2 bases and the J segment 1 base; nucleotides outside the gene matches: 4.